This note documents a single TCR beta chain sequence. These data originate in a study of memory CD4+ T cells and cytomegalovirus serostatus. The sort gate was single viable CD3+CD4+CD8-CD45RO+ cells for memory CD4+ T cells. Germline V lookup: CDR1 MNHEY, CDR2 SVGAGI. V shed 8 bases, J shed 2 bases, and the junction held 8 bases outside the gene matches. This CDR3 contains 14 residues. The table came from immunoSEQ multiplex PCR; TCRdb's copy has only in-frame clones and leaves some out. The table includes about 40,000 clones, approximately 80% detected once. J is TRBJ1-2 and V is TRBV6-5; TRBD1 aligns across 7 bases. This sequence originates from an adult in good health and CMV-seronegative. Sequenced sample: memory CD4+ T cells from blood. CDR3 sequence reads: CASFSSGQNYGYTF. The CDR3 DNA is TGTGCCAGCTTCTCCTCGGGACAGAACTATGGCTACACCTTC.